One sample yielded the 29 T cell receptor beta chains listed below, sequenced in a study of glioma-infiltrating T cells after dendritic cell vaccination. This table comes from immunoSEQ multiplex PCR, and its TCRdb copy is limited to in-frame clones, with some not included. Counted here are about 92,000 clones, 85% to 90% occurring once; the ten biggest clones make up 15% to 18%. Sequenced material: blood, taken before dendritic cell vaccination. These receptors all come from a human donor with glioblastoma.

Only a few counts were recorded for this clone. CDR3 amino acids: CAISEWATTEAFF. The CDR3, as DNA: TGTGCCATCAGTGAATGGGCTACCACTGAAGCTTTCTTT. The J gene is TRBJ1-1, the V gene TRBV10-3; D unresolved. Germline V gives CDR1 ENHRY, CDR2 SYGVKD. V dropped 3 bases and J dropped 4 bases, with 9 bases sitting between them. CDR3 size: 13 residues.

This chain connects TRBV19 to TRBJ1-2; D not certain. Trimming removed 3 bases from V and 0 bases from J, with 8 bases in between. Germline assignment: CDR1 LNHDA and CDR2 SQIVND (reference sequence). The CDR3 covers 14 residues. The CDR3 is CASSIKDSNYGYTF. The DNA of the CDR3 is TGTGCCAGTAGTATTAAGGACTCTAACTATGGCTACACCTTC.

The gene calls are TRBV29-1 and TRBJ2-7, with a tentative D call TRBD1 (6 bases). The length of the CDR3 is 15 residues. V was trimmed by 3 bases and J by 6 bases, leaving 21 bases between them. The germline gives CDR1 SQVTM, CDR2 ANQGSEA. The chain's CDR3 is CSVDKQGLSTFEQYF. In DNA form, the CDR3 reads TGCAGCGTTGATAAACAGGGCCTCAGTACCTTCGAGCAGTACTTC.

The chain couples TRBV9 to TRBJ2-7; TRBD2 matches at 7 bases. Germline V CDR1 and CDR2: SGDLS, YYNGEE. Trimming took 0 bases from V and 5 from J; bases not matched to a gene: 8. The CDR3 is made up of 15 amino acids. This CDR3 reads CASSVVGGLNDEQYF. DNA of the CDR3: TGTGCCAGCAGCGTAGTCGGGGGGTTAAATGACGAGCAGTACTTC.

On this clone: A far larger clone is one nucleotide away, so this likely arose from a read error. CDR3 residues: CASSQRTGREQYF. CDR3 nucleotide sequence: TGTGCCAGCAGCCAAAGGACAGGGAGGGAGCAGTACTTC. The genes are TRBV9 and TRBJ2-7, with 8 bases fitting TRBD1. The V gene end was trimmed by 4 bases and the J gene end by 7 bases; junction bases not matched to a gene: 7. CDR3 length equals 13 residues. Germline assignment: CDR1 SGDLS and CDR2 YYNGEE.

J is TRBJ2-5 and V is TRBV4-2; the match to TRBD2 covers 13 bases. Per the germline V gene, CDR1 is LGHNA and CDR2 is YNFKEQ. J lost 2 bases, V lost 3 bases, and 3 bases had no gene match. The CDR3 loop spans 16 amino acids. The CDR3 protein is CASSHGLAGAQETQYF. In DNA form, the CDR3 reads TGTGCCAGCAGCCATGGACTAGCGGGGGCGCAAGAGACCCAGTACTTC.

V and J are TRBV30 and TRBJ2-4; a possible D gene is TRBD2 (6 bases). CDR3 length: 13 residues. V lost 3 bases and J lost 7, with 13 bases in between. Germline CDR1 reads GTSNPN; CDR2 reads SVGIG (reference sequence). CDR3 sequence: CAWSLRDLNIQYF. In nucleotides, the CDR3 is TGTGCCTGGAGCTTGCGGGACCTCAACATTCAGTACTTC.

The chain uses TRBV6-5 and TRBJ1-1, with TRBD1 as a possible D gene (5 bases). Trimming left V 5 bases short and J 6 bases short, with 19 bases between. Germline loops: CDR1 MNHEY, CDR2 SVGAGI. The CDR3 sequence is 15 residues long. The CDR3 sequence is CASSPRVGRVAEAFF. In DNA form, the CDR3 reads TGTGCCAGCAGTCCCCGCGTGGGCAGGGTCGCTGAAGCTTTCTTT.

This rearrangement joins TRBV2 to TRBJ1-3, with D maybe TRBD1 (5 bases). The V gene lost 5 bases and the J gene lost 4 bases, with 9 bases spanning the gap. The CDR3 has 13 amino acids. Per the germline V gene, CDR1 is SNHLY and CDR2 is FYNNEI. The CDR3 bases are TGTGCCAGCAGTATTGGGGGGGGAAACACCATATATTTT. This encodes CASSIGGGNTIYF.

V gene TRBV4-2 combines with J gene TRBJ2-3, with 9 bases aligning to TRBD1. The CDR3 is 20 residues long. The germline V gene has CDR1 LGHNA and CDR2 YNFKEQ. V shed 0 bases and J 1 base; nucleotides not matched to a gene: 14. The CDR3 sequence is CASSQDLLLPGQGGTDTQYF. The CDR3 region has the DNA TGTGCCAGCAGCCAAGATCTGCTCCTTCCGGGACAGGGAGGCACAGATACGCAGTATTTT.

The gene calls are TRBV18 and TRBJ2-3; 9 nucleotides match TRBD2. Germline lookup yields CDR1 KGHSH and CDR2 LQKENI. The J segment lost 1 base and the V segment lost 5 bases, leaving 4 bases of the junction unmatched. This CDR3 comprises 15 residues. CDR3 nucleotides: TGTGCCAGCTCAGATGCGGGAGGGGGCACAGATACGCAGTATTTT. Translating gives CASSDAGGGTDTQYF.

This sequence joins TRBV9 and TRBJ1-1; no clear D. The CDR3 is 15 amino acids. Deletions cut 2 bases from V and 1 base from J, with 12 bases between. From germline, CDR1 is SGDLS and CDR2 YYNGEE. CDR3 protein: CASSVGDIPNTEAFF. The CDR3 DNA reads TGTGCCAGCAGCGTCGGTGACATTCCGAACACTGAAGCTTTCTTT.

The genes are TRBV6-5 and TRBJ2-3, with 12 bases identical to TRBD2. The CDR3 consists of 16 residues. The germline CDR1 and CDR2 sequences are MNHEY and SVGAGI. V trimming: 4 bases; J trimming: 2 bases; junction bases outside the gene matches: 4. CDR3 sequence reads: CASSSWTSGNTDTQYF. The CDR3 region has the DNA TGTGCCAGCAGTTCTTGGACTAGCGGGAACACAGATACGCAGTATTTT.

V gene TRBV2 combines with J gene TRBJ2-5, with a possible D match to TRBD1 (6 bases). V was cut by 1 base and J by 5 bases, with 11 bases left in between. Germline V CDR1 and CDR2: SNHLY, FYNNEI. The CDR3 is made up of 14 amino acids. CDR3 sequence (DNA): TGTGCCAGCAGTGAAGGCGGAAGGGGGGAGACCCAGTACTTC. It codes for CASSEGGRGETQYF.

The genes are TRBV7-8 and TRBJ2-7; 9 bases are a match to TRBD1. This CDR3 comprises 14 residues. V lost 5 bases and J lost 4; bases outside the gene matches: 6. Germline loops: CDR1 SGHVS, CDR2 FQNEAQ. CDR3: CASSPTGTGYEQYF. The CDR3, as DNA: TGTGCCAGCAGCCCGACCGGGACAGGGTACGAGCAGTACTTC.

This clone showed up just a few times. V is TRBV19 and J is TRBJ1-1, with 8 bases fitting TRBD1. The CDR3 extends over 12 amino acids. Germline V gene sequence: CDR1 LNHDA, CDR2 SQIVND (reference sequence). V lost 4 bases, J lost 10 bases, and 5 bases stayed unmatched. The chain's CDR3 is CASSNFTGGAFF. CDR3 sequence (DNA): TGTGCCAGTAGTAATTTTACAGGGGGAGCTTTCTTT.

V and J are TRBV19 and TRBJ1-1; D is undetermined. V gave up 3 bases and J gave up 0 bases, with 11 bases separating them. CDR1 LNHDA and CDR2 SQIVND come from the germline V gene (reference sequence). The length of the CDR3 is 15 residues. The CDR3 loop reads CASSMGGFLNTEAFF. In DNA, the CDR3 is TGTGCCAGTAGTATGGGAGGATTCTTGAACACTGAAGCTTTCTTT.

The CDR3 DNA follows: TGTGCCAGCAGCTTAGCGGGTGGGACTAATGAAAAACTGTTTTTT. Translation gives CASSLAGGTNEKLFF. J is TRBJ1-4 and V is TRBV11-2; D gene uncertain. This CDR3 has 15 amino acids. Per germline, CDR1 SGHAT and CDR2 FQNNGV. Trimming left V 1 base short and J 2 bases short, with 8 bases between.

The chain joins TRBV20-1 to TRBJ2-7; 7 nucleotides align to TRBD1. Germline CDR1 DFQATT, CDR2 SNEGSKA (reference sequence). The CDR3 runs to 10 residues. In nucleotides, the CDR3 is TGCGGAACAGGGGACTACGAGCAGTACTTC. It is translated as CGTGDYEQYF.

About this clone: The germline gene is not matched at one end of the junction; a read error may be the cause. The sample contains more than one DNA sequence encoding this CDR3. The chain uses TRBV19 and TRBJ1-1; TRBD1 aligns across 7 bases. This CDR3 comprises 15 residues. CDR1 and CDR2 from the germline V gene are LNHDA and SQIVND (reference sequence). CDR3 in amino acids: CATLPRQGPNTEAFF. For the CDR3, the DNA is TGCGCCACCTTACCTCGACAGGGTCCGAACACTGAAGCTTTCTTT. Full variable domain (missing parts from reference TRBV19 and TRBJ1-1): DGGITQSPKYLFRKEGQNVTLSCEQNLNHDAMYWYRQDPGQGLRLIYYSQIVNDFQKGDIAEGYSVSREKKESFPLTVTSAQKNPTAFYLCATLPRQGPNTEAFFGQGTRLTVV.

The chain recombines TRBV6-1 with TRBJ1-5, with TRBD1 matching over 10 bases. This CDR3 has 17 residues. V trimming: 4 bases; J trimming: 7 bases; junction bases outside the gene matches: 13. Per germline, CDR1 MNHNS and CDR2 SASEGT. The CDR3 DNA reads TGTGCCAGCAGTGGAGACCGCGGACAGGGGGTGCGGCAGCCCCAGCATTTT. Encoded protein: CASSGDRGQGVRQPQHF.

This clone was picked up one time. The chain couples TRBV5-4 to TRBJ2-7, with 11 bases matching TRBD2. Germline V lookup: CDR1 SGHNT, CDR2 YYREEE (reference sequence). Germline trimming cut 4 bases from V and 5 bases from J; bases unmatched to any gene: 8. This CDR3 contains 15 residues. The chain's CDR3 is CASSPVAGGKNEQYF. The CDR3 DNA is TGTGCCAGCAGCCCCGTAGCGGGAGGGAAGAACGAGCAGTACTTC.

The V and J genes are TRBV20-1 and TRBJ2-5, with unresolved D. In germline, CDR1 is DFQATT, CDR2 SNEGSKA (reference sequence). V was pared by 5 bases and J by 3 bases, with 4 bases between. The CDR3 spans 10 residues. The CDR3 loop is CSALKETQYF. The CDR3 DNA reads as TGCAGTGCTTTAAAAGAGACCCAGTACTTC.

As concerns this clone: The junction differs from germline at one of its ends, possibly a read error. The chain employs TRBV4-2 and TRBJ1-4, with a weak D call TRBD1 (5 bases). Germline assignment: CDR1 LGHNA and CDR2 YNFKEQ. CDR3 length: 13 amino acids. This CDR3 is CASSRREREKLLF. CDR3 DNA: TGTGCCAGCAGCCGCAGGGAACGCGAAAAACTGCTTTTT.

The genes are TRBV27 and TRBJ1-2, with 11 bases matching TRBD1. The CDR3 covers 16 residues. Germline assignment: CDR1 MNHEY and CDR2 SMNVEV (reference sequence). Trimming at V came to 2 bases and at J to 4 bases, leaving 6 bases not matched to a gene. The CDR3 region is CASSLLGQGESYGYTF. The CDR3 DNA sequence: TGTGCCAGCAGTTTACTGGGACAGGGGGAGAGCTATGGCTACACCTTC.

The chain couples TRBV29-1 to TRBJ2-1; D not resolved. Germline loops: CDR1 SQVTM, CDR2 ANQGSEA. V dropped 6 bases and J dropped 6 bases, with 9 bases sitting between them. The CDR3 loop spans 11 amino acids. The CDR3 DNA follows: TGCAGCGTCGAGCTAGGCAATGAGCAGTTCTTC. Translation: CSVELGNEQFF.

The chain couples TRBV19 to TRBJ2-7; D is perhaps TRBD2 (5 bases). V lost 5 bases, J lost 2 bases, and 10 bases lay in between. Germline V CDR1 and CDR2: LNHDA, SQIVND (reference sequence). The CDR3 loop spans 13 amino acids. The CDR3 nucleotides are TGTGCCAGTAGTGCCGGGGTGACCTACGAGCAGTACTTC. It encodes CASSAGVTYEQYF.

The chain employs TRBV6-5 and TRBJ1-5; no definite D call. V lost 9 bases, J lost 5 bases, and 14 bases lay in between. Germline V gene data show CDR1 as MNHEY and CDR2 as SVGAGI. This CDR3 comprises 13 residues. Here the CDR3 reads CARSRGTYQPQHF. DNA of the CDR3: TGTGCCAGATCACGGGGTACGTATCAGCCCCAGCATTTT.

This clone was seen once. V usage is TRBV5-1 and J usage is TRBJ1-2, with no clear D. V lost 0 bases to trimming and J lost 4 bases, with 10 bases between them. The CDR3 sequence is 14 residues long. The germline CDR1 and CDR2 sequences are SGHRS and YFSETQ. For the CDR3, the DNA is TGCGCCAGCAGCTTGGGTGGCCCCTTCTATGGCTACACCTTC. Amino acids: CASSLGGPFYGYTF. Variable domain in full (rest from reference TRBV5-1 and TRBJ1-2): KAGVTQTPRYLIKTRGQQVTLSCSPISGHRSVSWYQQTPGQGLQFLFEYFSETQRNKGNFPGRFSGRQFSNSRSEMNVSTLELGDSALYLCASSLGGPFYGYTFGSGTRLTVV.